This TCR beta chain came from a study of human T cells and chemical hapten exposure. Specified time point: pre-sensitization, week 0. Regarding treatment: therapeutic diphenylcyclopropenone sensitization with weekly scalp DPC. From whole blood left unfractionated, total RNA was extracted. TCRdb recomputed calls from the RACE reads with MiXCR, one row per CDR3 protein. The table lists about 120,000 distinct CDR3 sequences, about 13% of them singletons. Germline V gene sequence: CDR1 LGHNA, CDR2 YSLEER. This CDR3 region has 15 residues. Trimming pared 0 bases from V and 5 bases from J, leaving 13 bases between.

Sequencing used whole blood, obtained in connection with sensitization to the hapten diphenylcyclopropenone (DPC). This chain joins TRBV4-3 and TRBJ1-1; D uncertain. The source is a woman aged 18-35 years with alopecia areata. Some clones in this sample may be carry-over from other donors' samples. The CDR3 DNA reads as TGCGCCAGCAGCCAAGATCCGGACCCGGGGACTGAAGCTTTCTTT. Its protein is CASSQDPDPGTEAFF.